In its sample, the clone carrying this T cell receptor beta chain was seen a few times. CDR1 and CDR2 from the germline V gene are MNHEY and SVGAGI. V was shortened by 2 bases and J by 5 bases, with 13 bases between the two germline ends. This CDR3 comprises 15 residues. These data originate in a study of identical twins. TCRdb analysed the 5' RACE reads with MiXCR anew, one entry per CDR3 protein. This table holds 1.5 million or so distinct CDR3 sequences, roughly a third found once. Material: cord blood. This chain joins TRBV6-5 and TRBJ1-5, with D possibly TRBD1 on 5 matching bases. This clonotype originated in a newborn girl in good health. In DNA form, the CDR3 reads TGTGCCAGCAGTTACGGTCCGGGGGATGATCAGCCCCAGCATTTT. Protein product: CASSYGPGDDQPQHF.